This note documents a single T cell receptor (beta chain) sequence. Its antigen remains unknown. The data were taken from a study of regulatory T cells in long-lasting Graves disease. The germline CDR1 and CDR2 sequences are SGHRS and YFSETQ. This CDR3 comprises 14 residues. The trim removed 3 bases at V and 2 bases at J, leaving 4 bases unmatched. HTBI primers from iRepertoire and Arm-PCR of CDR3 regions yielded the TCR beta libraries. Via MiXCR, TCRdb re-called the multiplex PCR reads, giving one row per CDR3 protein. Counted here are about 520,000 distinct CDR3 sequences, about 12% occurring once; the ten biggest clones make up roughly 8.9%. The study, taken as a whole, reports: Patients with persistent disease showed a bias toward TRBV28, TRBJ1-2 and TRBJ2-5.

Described time point: newly diagnosed GD, antithyroid drugs for less than 3 months. RNA isolated from PBMCs was used to make the TCR library. A further study also used this sample, focusing on T cells in Graves' hyperthyroidism and ophthalmopathy. This second report adds: Participants, patients aged 18 to 65, had newly diagnosed hyperthyroidism with a duration under 2 months. Ophthalmopathy was identified by the model a median about 6 months ahead of onset.

J is TRBJ2-5 and V is TRBV5-1; 7 nucleotides match TRBD1. This receptor was obtained from a woman under 40 with Graves disease. This material consisted of peripheral blood mononuclear cells (PBMCs), taken at new diagnosis, from a patient treated with antithyroid drugs. CDR3 region: CASSWLGQQETQYF. In nucleotides, the CDR3 is TGCGCCAGCAGCTGGTTGGGACAGCAAGAGACCCAGTACTTC.